Listed here are 25 T cell receptor beta chains from one sample, sequenced in a study of beta chain features in type 1 diabetes. TCRB transcripts that were expressed got sequenced, as all of the isolated RNA had been reverse transcribed. Here immunoSEQ multiplex PCR was the method, and the copy in TCRdb shows in-frame clones only, minus some. This table holds under 900,000 clones, around a sixth found once. The specimen was naive CD4+ T cells from blood. Receptors were obtained from a woman younger than 35 in good health.

This clone was seen a few times. The V call is TRBV11-1, the J call TRBJ2-7; D uncertain. Germline V gives CDR1 SGHAT, CDR2 FQDESV (reference sequence). The CDR3 runs to 16 residues. The V gene lost 0 bases and the J gene lost 3 bases, with 15 bases spanning the gap. CDR3 sequence reads: CASSLARSERLYEQYF. The CDR3 DNA is TGTGCCAGCAGCTTAGCCCGGTCAGAGCGCCTCTACGAGCAGTACTTC.

This clone was seen only a few times. The chain has TRBV9 and TRBJ1-2; 8 bases are a match to TRBD1. The CDR3 loop spans 15 amino acids. The V and J ends lost 3 bases and 3 bases, in that order; junction bases with no gene match: 7. CDR1 and CDR2 from the germline V gene are SGDLS and YYNGEE. CDR3 bases: TGTGCCAGCAGCGCAGGACAGGGAGCGTACTATGGCTACACCTTC. Its translation: CASSAGQGAYYGYTF.

This clone was seen more than once but under ten times. The chain has TRBV7-9 and TRBJ1-4; no reliable D call. V was shortened by 1 base and J by 10 bases, with 7 bases between the two germline ends. The CDR3 contains 12 residues. Germline CDR1 reads SEHNR; CDR2 reads FQNEAQ (reference sequence). The CDR3 region is CASSLERGKLFF. For the CDR3, the DNA is TGTGCCAGCAGCTTAGAGCGGGGAAAACTGTTTTTT.

The chain has TRBV15 and TRBJ2-7; D might be TRBD2 (7 bases). Germline V lookup: CDR1 LNHNV, CDR2 YYDKDF (reference sequence). V lost 5 bases and J 3 bases, leaving 29 bases between the germline ends. CDR3 length equals 19 residues. CDR3 in DNA: TGTGCCACCAGCGAAAGATCTGGCCGACGGGGGCGGGGGCACTACGAGCAGTACTTC. Translation gives CATSERSGRRGRGHYEQYF.

The table lists this clone with a few counts. The chain couples TRBV28 to TRBJ1-5; D remains unclear. The CDR3 runs to 16 residues. Germline V gene sequence: CDR1 MDHEN, CDR2 SYDVKM. With 2 bases removed from V and 4 bases from J, the gap between germline ends came to 15 bases. DNA for the CDR3: TGTGCCAGCAGTTTAAACCCAGGTTTACGGAATCAGCCCCAGCATTTT. Translating gives CASSLNPGLRNQPQHF.

The chain links TRBV2 to TRBJ1-2, with D possibly TRBD1 on 6 matching bases. Trimming took 5 bases from V and 6 from J, leaving 10 bases between them. Germline-derived CDR1 and CDR2 are SNHLY and FYNNEI. This CDR3 comprises 12 residues. The CDR3 bases are TGTGCCAGCAGTCGACAGGATCATGGCTACACCTTC. Translating gives CASSRQDHGYTF.

About this clone itself: Within the sample, other DNA sequences also encode this same CDR3. The rearrangement uses TRBV5-4 and TRBJ2-3; 7 bases fit TRBD2. The length of the CDR3 is 13 residues. Losses at the gene ends were 5 bases for V and 8 bases for J; bases not matched to a gene: 8. CDR1 SGHNT and CDR2 YYREEE come from the germline V gene (reference sequence). The CDR3 DNA follows: TGTGCCAGCAGTTCATTCACGGGGGGTACGCAGTATTTT. This encodes CASSSFTGGTQYF.

Written as DNA, the CDR3 is TGCGCCAGCAGCTTGGCGTCTGTGTCCGGATCCTACGAGCAGTACTTC. It yields the protein CASSLASVSGSYEQYF. V and J are TRBV5-1 and TRBJ2-7; D is ambiguous. The CDR3 consists of 16 residues. Germline CDR1 and CDR2: SGHRS and YFSETQ. Trimming left V 0 bases short and J 1 base short, with 14 bases between.

This clone was seen a handful of times. This chain links TRBV6-5 with TRBJ2-2; a possible D gene is TRBD2 (5 bases). Germline V gene sequence: CDR1 MNHEY, CDR2 SVGAGI. Trimming shortened V by 8 bases and J by 6 bases, and 16 bases separated the two germline ends. The CDR3 is made up of 14 amino acids. CDR3 in DNA: TGTGCCAGCTGGTCGGGAATATCGCCCGGGGAGCTGTTTTTT. Its translation is CASWSGISPGELFF.

V and J are TRBV2 and TRBJ2-1, with 13 bases that match TRBD2. J gave up 0 bases and V 6 bases, and 8 bases lay outside the gene matches. The CDR3 loop spans 18 amino acids. Germline CDR1 reads SNHLY; CDR2 reads FYNNEI. CDR3 bases: TGTGCCAGCAGAAGACTAGCGGGAGGTACGAGCTCCTACAATGAGCAGTTCTTC. It yields the protein CASRRLAGGTSSYNEQFF.

This clone was observed a handful of times. V usage is TRBV2 and J usage is TRBJ2-7; D uncertain. The CDR3 has 15 amino acids. Germline V gives CDR1 SNHLY, CDR2 FYNNEI. Trimming left V 3 bases short and J 0 bases short, with 12 bases between. For the CDR3, the DNA is TGTGCCAGCAGTGAGGAGCAATTAAGCTCCTACGAGCAGTACTTC. Amino acid sequence: CASSEEQLSSYEQYF.

V and J are TRBV11-3 and TRBJ2-1; no definite D call. In germline, CDR1 is SGHNT, CDR2 YENEEA. The germline V and J ends were trimmed by 5 bases and 5 bases, with 13 bases remaining between them. The CDR3 is 14 amino acids. The CDR3: CASSTAWWDNEQFF. CDR3 DNA sequence: TGTGCCAGCAGCACGGCCTGGTGGGACAATGAGCAGTTCTTC.

This rearrangement joins TRBV4-3 to TRBJ2-7; 12 nucleotides align to TRBD1. This CDR3 region has 15 residues. CDR1 and CDR2 (germline): LGHNA, YSLEER. Germline trimming cut 4 bases from V and 6 bases from J; bases unmatched to any gene: 7. This chain's CDR3 is CASSLDRDRGREQYF. As DNA, the CDR3 is TGCGCCAGCAGCCTAGACCGGGACAGGGGGCGCGAGCAGTACTTC.

This chain uses TRBV7-2 with TRBJ2-1, with TRBD2 matching over 14 bases. CDR3 length equals 18 residues. Germline CDR1 reads SGHTA; CDR2 reads FQGNSA. V shed 1 base and J 5 bases; nucleotides not matched to a gene: 7. The CDR3 spells CASSLGPGLAGANNEQFF. CDR3 DNA: TGTGCCAGCAGCTTAGGCCCGGGACTAGCGGGAGCTAACAATGAGCAGTTCTTC.

The J gene is TRBJ2-7, the V gene TRBV6-7, with unresolved D. TRBV6-7 is an open reading frame, and its role is uncertain. V dropped 2 bases and J dropped 1 base, with 6 bases sitting between them. The CDR3 spans 13 residues. The CDR3 reads CASSYPTSYEQYF. The CDR3 DNA reads TGTGCCAGCAGTTACCCCACGTCCTACGAGCAGTACTTC.

This clone was found a few times. The rearrangement links TRBV9 to TRBJ1-5; no firm D call. V lost 2 bases and J lost 3, with 6 bases in between. Germline CDR1 SGDLS, CDR2 YYNGEE. The CDR3 is 13 residues long. The CDR3 DNA reads as TGTGCCAGCAGCGTTGGGCACAATCAGCCCCAGCATTTT. Protein sequence: CASSVGHNQPQHF.

This clone was counted only a few times. V is TRBV5-1 and J is TRBJ2-6; D is undetermined. The germline gives CDR1 SGHRS, CDR2 YFSETQ. This CDR3 comprises 14 residues. V gave up 5 bases and J gave up 2 bases, with 8 bases separating them. The CDR3 loop reads CASSSPTGANVLTF. In DNA form, the CDR3 reads TGCGCCAGCAGTTCTCCGACTGGGGCCAACGTCCTGACTTTC.

This clone is a singleton in its sample. The chain employs TRBV6-5 and TRBJ2-7, with D possibly TRBD1 on 7 matching bases. V gave up 6 bases and J gave up 7 bases, with 13 bases separating them. Germline-derived CDR1 and CDR2 are MNHEY and SVGAGI. This CDR3 comprises 12 residues. The CDR3 region is CASSPRGDEQYF. The CDR3 region has the DNA TGTGCCAGCAGCCCCAGGGGGGATGAGCAGTACTTC.

The V gene is TRBV28, the J gene TRBJ1-5; no clear D gene. Germline CDR1 MDHEN, CDR2 SYDVKM. The CDR3 is made up of 12 amino acids. The ends were cut back, 9 bases at V and 7 bases at J, with 13 bases in the middle. This CDR3 is CASTTELQPQHF. In DNA form, the CDR3 reads TGTGCCAGTACTACAGAGCTACAGCCCCAGCATTTT.

The chain carries TRBV4-2 and TRBJ1-4, with a possible D match to TRBD1 (6 bases). The CDR3 runs 16 residues. The germline V and J ends were trimmed by 2 bases and 0 bases, with 10 bases remaining between them. From germline, CDR1 is LGHNA and CDR2 YNFKEQ. Here the CDR3 reads CASSQSRTATNEKLFF. The CDR3, as DNA: TGTGCCAGCAGCCAATCCCGGACAGCAACTAATGAAAAACTGTTTTTT.

This clone occurred a few times. The chain links TRBV11-2 to TRBJ2-7; TRBD1 aligns across 8 bases. The CDR3 loop spans 15 amino acids. Germline-derived CDR1 and CDR2 are SGHAT and FQNNGV. V lost 3 bases to trimming and J lost 2 bases; unmatched junction nucleotides: 6. This CDR3 reads CASSFLGQGAYEQYF. CDR3 in DNA: TGTGCCAGCAGCTTCTTAGGACAGGGAGCCTACGAGCAGTACTTC.

This clone was seen a few times. In nucleotides, the CDR3 is TGTGCCAGCAGCACGGGACAGGGTAACTACAATGAGCAGTTCTTC. Translation gives CASSTGQGNYNEQFF. The gene calls are TRBV5-4 and TRBJ2-1; TRBD1 matches 9 bases. The junction had 5 bases not matched to a gene; V was cut back by 4 bases and J by 3 bases. There are 15 residues in the CDR3. Looked up from germline, CDR1 is SGHNT and CDR2 is YYREEE (reference sequence).

The chain links TRBV5-8 to TRBJ2-3; unclear D gene. Germline assignment: CDR1 SGHTS and CDR2 YDEGEE. The length of the CDR3 is 15 residues. V lost 4 bases, J lost 2 bases, and 14 bases lay in between. Here the CDR3 reads CASSATILHTDTQYF. Here the CDR3 DNA reads TGTGCCAGCAGCGCAACTATTCTGCACACAGATACGCAGTATTTT. Full variable domain (rest looked up from reference TRBV5-8 and TRBJ2-3): EAGVTQSPTHLIKTRGQQATLRCSPISGHTSVYWYQQALGLGLQFLLWYDEGEERNRGNFPPRFSGRQFPNYSSELNVNALELEDSALYLCASSATILHTDTQYFGPGTRLTVL.

The chain couples TRBV6-5 to TRBJ1-1, with D unresolved. The CDR3 runs 15 residues. With 6 bases removed from V and 1 base from J, the gap between germline ends came to 15 bases. From germline, CDR1 is MNHEY and CDR2 SVGAGI. In DNA, the CDR3 is TGTGCCAGCAGACTCCAGGTGACGGCGAACACTGAAGCTTTCTTT. Residues: CASRLQVTANTEAFF.

This chain links TRBV4-2 with TRBJ2-3, with 12 bases identical to TRBD2. Losses at the gene ends were 1 base for V and 6 bases for J; bases not matched to a gene: 17. The CDR3 has 20 residues. Germline values: CDR1 LGHNA, CDR2 YNFKEQ. CDR3 DNA: TGTGCCAGCAGCCAAGGTGCTCTAGCGGGAGGGCACGCTCATGCGGATACGCAGTATTTT. It yields the protein CASSQGALAGGHAHADTQYF.